This is a list of T cell receptor beta chains from one sample in a study of T cells after posttransplantation cyclophosphamide. The method was immunoSEQ multiplex PCR; TCRdb's version includes in-frame clones alone and lacks a portion of them. This table has around 20,000 clones, approximately 87% appearing once. The sample comprised memory CD4+ T cells sorted from blood. These receptors were obtained from a man younger than 45 in good health and a related stem cell transplant donor. The CDR3 runs from the conserved cysteine through the conserved F or W. D genes are given only for firm matches. Size is omitted from some rows. Given values are once, few, many or a class for expanded clones.

TRBV5-1	TRBD2	TRBJ2-7	14	NA	CASSLSTSGYEQYF	TGCGCCAGCAGCCTTTCGACTAGCGGCTACGAGCAGTACTTC
TRBV7-8	NA	TRBJ1-2	15	NA	CASSLEFWSDYGYTF	TGTGCCAGCAGCTTAGAATTTTGGTCGGACTATGGCTACACCTTC
TRBV18	NA	TRBJ1-1	13	NA	CASSPQGNTEAFF	TGTGCCAGCTCACCCCAGGGCAACACTGAAGCTTTCTTT
TRBV7-9	NA	TRBJ1-1	12	few	CASSLILTEAFF	TGTGCCAGCAGCTTAATCCTCACTGAAGCTTTCTTT
TRBV5-6	NA	TRBJ2-5	14	NA	CASSDAGLGETQYF	TGTGCCAGCAGTGACGCAGGGTTAGGGGAGACCCAGTACTTC
TRBV19	TRBD1	TRBJ1-1	17	NA	CASSPRRQGAGNTEAFF	TGTGCCAGTAGTCCCAGGAGACAGGGGGCCGGGAACACTGAAGCTTTCTTT
TRBV14	NA	TRBJ2-4	16	NA	CASSQDSLGAKNIQYF	TGTGCCAGCAGTCAGGACAGCCTCGGAGCCAAAAACATTCAGTACTTC
TRBV27	NA	TRBJ2-3	15	NA	CASRPGTAPRATQYF	TGTGCCAGCCGCCCCGGGACTGCTCCTCGGGCTACGCAGTATTTT
TRBV28	TRBD1	TRBJ1-1	14	few	CASSLLNRGVRAFF	TGTGCCAGCAGTTTACTAAACAGGGGTGTTCGGGCTTTCTTT
TRBV4-3	NA	TRBJ2-5	14	NA	CASSQDSGKETQYF	TGCGCCAGCAGCCAAGATTCAGGGAAAGAGACCCAGTACTTC
TRBV7-9	NA	TRBJ1-2	14	NA	CASSLDAANYGYTF	TGTGCCAGCAGCTTAGACGCAGCTAACTATGGCTACACCTTC
TRBV25-1	TRBD1	TRBJ2-4	17	NA	CASSDPSGTGDKNIQYF	TGTGCCAGCAGTGATCCATCCGGGACAGGGGACAAAAACATTCAGTACTTC
TRBV4-1	TRBD1	TRBJ2-7	16	NA	CASSHDRGIKGYEQYF	TGCGCCAGCAGCCACGACAGGGGAATCAAGGGGTACGAGCAGTACTTC
TRBV5-1	NA	TRBJ1-2	13	NA	CASSLGPGYGYTF	TGCGCCAGCAGCCTCGGCCCAGGGTACGGCTACACCTTC
TRBV4-2	NA	TRBJ1-2	13	NA	CASSQDTGYGYTF	TGTGCCAGCAGCCAAGATACAGGCTATGGCTACACCTTC
TRBV11-3	TRBD1	TRBJ2-3	14	NA	CASSRGQSTDTQYF	TGTGCCAGCAGCCGGGGACAGAGCACAGATACGCAGTATTTT
TRBV27	NA	TRBJ2-5	13	NA	CASSLQGRETQYF	TGTGCCAGCAGTTTGCAGGGGCGGGAGACCCAGTACTTC
TRBV6-1	NA	TRBJ1-1	14	NA	CASSERRAGTEAFF	TGTGCCAGCAGTGAAAGAAGGGCGGGCACTGAAGCTTTCTTT
TRBV6-1	NA	TRBJ1-1	15	NA	CASSERWGDNTEAFF	TGTGCCAGCAGTGAACGGTGGGGGGATAACACTGAAGCTTTCTTT
TRBV28	TRBD1	TRBJ1-2	13	NA	CASSPTGDYGYTF	TGTGCCAGCAGTCCGACAGGGGACTATGGCTACACCTTC
TRBV11-1	NA	TRBJ2-5	15	NA	CASSSTDRSLETQYF	TGTGCCAGCAGCTCTACAGACAGGTCTTTAGAGACCCAGTACTTC
TRBV6-6	NA	TRBJ1-5	14	NA	CASSVAGSNQPQHF	TGTGCCAGCAGTGTGGCGGGGTCCAATCAGCCCCAGCATTTT
TRBV14	NA	TRBJ2-7	13	NA	CASSQVVGHEQYF	TGTGCCAGCAGCCAAGTTGTGGGCCACGAGCAGTACTTC
TRBV2	TRBD1	TRBJ2-5	15	NA	CASTRGTGDGETQYF	TGTGCCAGCACCCGAGGGACAGGGGATGGAGAGACCCAGTACTTC
TRBV5-1	NA	TRBJ1-3	17	NA	CASSSGWGGYGGNTIYF	TGCGCCAGCAGCTCGGGTTGGGGAGGCTACGGAGGAAACACCATATATTTT
TRBV11-2	TRBD2	TRBJ2-3	16	NA	CASSLVPGGSTDTQYF	TGTGCCAGCAGCTTAGTACCGGGGGGGAGCACAGATACGCAGTATTTT
TRBV28	TRBD1	TRBJ1-3	15	few	CASSPRTGTGNTIYF	TGTGCCAGCAGTCCAAGGACAGGGACTGGAAACACCATATATTTT
TRBV1	NA	TRBJ1-2	16	NA	CTSSQAGQRKAYGYTF	TGCACCAGCAGCCAAGCAGGGCAGCGCAAGGCATATGGCTACACCTTC
TRBV5-1	TRBD1	TRBJ1-1	13	NA	CASSLDRGIEAFF	TGCGCCAGCAGCCTGGACAGGGGCATCGAAGCTTTCTTT
TRBV5-1	TRBD1	TRBJ2-3	14	NA	CASRGTGARGTQYF	TGCGCCAGCAGGGGGACAGGGGCTCGAGGTACGCAGTATTTT
TRBV7-3	NA	TRBJ2-2	15	few	CASSEQGANTGELFF	TGTGCCAGCAGCGAACAGGGCGCGAACACCGGGGAGCTGTTTTTT
TRBV6-1	NA	TRBJ1-5	14	NA	CASSEAGWNQPQHF	TGTGCCAGCAGTGAAGCGGGCTGGAATCAGCCCCAGCATTTT
TRBV2	NA	TRBJ2-7	12	few	CATGEISYEQYF	TGTGCCACGGGGGAGATTTCCTACGAGCAGTACTTC
TRBV5-1	NA	TRBJ2-2	16	NA	CASSLGGTANTGELFF	TGCGCCAGCAGCTTAGGAGGGACGGCGAACACCGGGGAGCTGTTTTTT
TRBV6-4	TRBD2	TRBJ2-3	15	few	CASSGTSGGTDTQYF	TGTGCCAGCAGTGGGACTAGCGGGGGCACAGATACGCAGTATTTT
TRBV5-1	NA	TRBJ1-2	15	NA	CASSPPGAGNYGYTF	TGCGCCAGCAGCCCTCCTGGGGCTGGCAACTATGGCTACACCTTC
TRBV7-9	NA	TRBJ1-6	12	NA	CASRTSNSPLHF	TGTGCCAGCCGGACAAGCAATTCACCCCTCCACTTT
TRBV7-8	NA	TRBJ1-1	13	NA	CASSLSLNTEAFF	TGTGCCAGCAGCTTATCATTGAACACTGAAGCTTTCTTT
TRBV6-5	TRBD2	TRBJ2-2	16	NA	CASSYRTSGNTGELFF	TGTGCCAGCAGTTACAGGACTAGCGGGAACACCGGGGAGCTGTTTTTT
TRBV11-2	NA	TRBJ1-4	18	NA	CASSLAPRGNATNEKLFF	TGTGCCAGCAGCTTAGCTCCCAGGGGTAATGCAACTAATGAAAAACTGTTTTTT
TRBV28	NA	TRBJ1-1	11	NA	CAIQRNTEAFF	TGTGCCATACAGAGGAACACTGAAGCTTTCTTT
TRBV5-1	NA	TRBJ2-3	15	NA	CASSLGSSSTDTQYF	TGCGCCAGCAGCTTGGGCTCTAGCAGCACAGATACGCAGTATTTT
TRBV2	TRBD2	TRBJ2-5	15	NA	CASSEAGLAGGDQDF	TGTGCCAGCAGTGAAGCGGGACTAGCGGGGGGTGACCAGGACTTC
TRBV5-3	TRBD1	TRBJ1-4	18	NA	CARSLACYRGGTNEKLFF	TGTGCCAGAAGCTTGGCCTGCTACAGGGGAGGTACTAATGAAAAACTGTTTTTT
TRBV9	NA	TRBJ1-5	15	NA	CASSPTPPRNQPQHF	TGTGCCAGCAGCCCGACACCACCACGCAATCAGCCCCAGCATTTT
TRBV9	TRBD2	TRBJ2-2	18	NA	CASSPQTSGGVLGGELFF	TGTGCCAGCAGCCCCCAGACTAGCGGGGGGGTTTTGGGCGGGGAGCTGTTTTTT
TRBV7-2	TRBD1	TRBJ1-2	13	NA	CASSVGTDYGYTF	TGTGCCAGCAGCGTCGGGACAGACTATGGCTACACCTTC
TRBV5-1	NA	TRBJ1-5	14	once	CASSIDGSNQPQHF	TGCGCCAGCAGCATCGACGGGAGCAATCAGCCCCAGCATTTT